This is a list of T cell receptor beta chains from one sample in a study of shared clonotypes between healthy human individuals. Using immunoSEQ multiplex PCR, the repertoire was profiled, and TCRdb retains in-frame clones only, with some absent. This table has approximately 740,000 clones, more than 85% appearing once. Specimen: naive CD8+ T cells sorted from blood. The receptor source for this set is a man between 25 and 39 years old in good health. Each CDR3 is given with its conserved first and last residue. The D gene is left open where the match is weak. Clone size is given for some rows only: seen once, a few or many times, or a class if the clone is expanded.

cdr3_aa cdr3_nt d_call j_call clone_size v_call
CASSQTGNTIYF TGCGCCAGCAGCCAAACTGGAAACACCATATATTTT - TRBJ1-3 - TRBV4-1
CASSTDRATLPLFYEQYF TGCGCCAGCAGTACGGACAGGGCGACACTCCCCTTGTTCTACGAGCAGTACTTC TRBD1 TRBJ2-7 - TRBV10-2
CASSLGLAGADF TGTGCCAGCAGCTTGGGACTAGCGGGAGCGGACTTC TRBD2 TRBJ2-7 - TRBV7-9
CASSYSTGGIYTEAFF TGTGCCAGCAGTTACTCGACGGGGGGAATTTACACTGAAGCTTTCTTT - TRBJ1-1 - TRBV6-5
CASSLGGANTDTQYF TGTGCCAGCAGCTTAGGCGGGGCGAACACAGATACGCAGTATTTT - TRBJ2-3 - TRBV7-9
CASSERRSSGNTIYF TGCGCCAGCAGTGAGCGGCGGAGCTCTGGAAACACCATATATTTT - TRBJ1-3 - TRBV10-2
CASSDSGANTDTQYF TGTGCCAGCAGTGATTCAGGGGCTAACACAGATACGCAGTATTTT - TRBJ2-3 - TRBV6-4
CASSLDRFYEQYF TGTGCCAGCAGTCTGGACAGGTTCTACGAGCAGTACTTC TRBD1 TRBJ2-7 - TRBV2
CASSPQSSSYEQYF TGTGCCAGCAGCCCCCAAAGCAGCAGCTACGAGCAGTACTTC - TRBJ2-7 - TRBV28
CASSPAGESYNEQFF TGTGCCAGCAGCCCAGCGGGAGAGTCCTACAATGAGCAGTTCTTC TRBD2 TRBJ2-1 - TRBV9
CASSPTPGQLAKNIQYF TGTGCCAGCAGCCCAACTCCGGGCCAGCTAGCCAAAAACATTCAGTACTTC - TRBJ2-4 once TRBV7-9
CASSQAHFIEAGGRETQYF TGCGCCAGCAGCCAAGCTCATTTCATCGAGGCGGGAGGGAGGGAGACCCAGTACTTC TRBD2 TRBJ2-5 - TRBV4-1
CASSYSAEDRTEPFF TGTGCCAGCAGTTACTCCGCCGAGGACAGGACGGAACCTTTCTTT TRBD1 TRBJ1-1 - TRBV6-6
CASSESGQTYEQYF TGTGCCAGCAGTGAATCGGGACAAACCTACGAGCAGTACTTC - TRBJ2-7 - TRBV2
CASSWGASGSYEQYF TGCGCCAGCAGCTGGGGGGCTAGCGGGAGCTACGAGCAGTACTTC TRBD2 TRBJ2-7 once TRBV5-1
CSATDRSKDGYTF TGCAGCGCCACGGACAGGTCCAAGGATGGCTACACCTTC TRBD1 TRBJ1-2 - TRBV29-1
CSVENGTPPGYTF TGCAGCGTTGAAAACGGGACACCGCCTGGCTACACCTTC - TRBJ1-2 - TRBV29-1
CASSLPRANYGYTF TGTGCCAGCAGCTTACCACGAGCTAACTATGGCTACACCTTC - TRBJ1-2 - TRBV7-8
CASSSDTTEAFF TGCGCCAGCAGCTCCGACACGACTGAAGCTTTCTTT - TRBJ1-1 once TRBV5-1
CASSPPGTGASEQFF TGTGCCAGCAGTCCCCCCGGGACAGGGGCAAGTGAGCAGTTCTTC TRBD1 TRBJ2-1 - TRBV28
CASSFRDRVQETQYF TGTGCCAGCAGCTTCCGGGACAGGGTACAAGAGACCCAGTACTTC TRBD1 TRBJ2-5 - TRBV11-2
CASSGTLSNQPQHF TGTGCCAGTTCCGGGACATTAAGCAATCAGCCCCAGCATTTT - TRBJ1-5 - TRBV27
CASSLGGLVGPNYEQYF TGTGCCAGCAGCTTAGGAGGTTTGGTAGGACCTAACTACGAGCAGTACTTC - TRBJ2-7 - TRBV7-2
CATGGSGPYEQYF TGTGCCACAGGGGGGTCGGGACCGTACGAGCAGTACTTC - TRBJ2-7 - TRBV15
CASSPTGHQPQHF TGCGCCAGCAGCCCTACAGGCCATCAGCCCCAGCATTTT - TRBJ1-5 - TRBV4-1
CASSPTGGQETQYF TGTGCCAGCAGTCCGACAGGGGGCCAAGAGACCCAGTACTTC TRBD1 TRBJ2-5 - TRBV2